Each of the 18 T cell receptor beta chains below was sequenced from the same sample in a study of cytomegalovirus exposure and HLA in healthy donors. 13 Jbeta primers and 60 Vbeta primers were used for the PCR. Sequenced by immunoSEQ multiplex PCR; TCRdb stores in-frame clones only, minus some. This table holds more than 90,000 clones, 70% to 80% found once. Sequencing was performed on PBMCs. These TCRs come from a female donor in good health and CMV-seronegative.

The J gene is TRBJ2-2, the V gene TRBV7-8; 8 nucleotides align to TRBD2. The CDR3 sequence is 17 residues long. The trim removed 5 bases at V and 8 bases at J, leaving 16 bases unmatched. The germline V gene has CDR1 SGHVS and CDR2 FQNEAQ. Here the CDR3 reads CASSPRTGGLVLGELFF. DNA for the CDR3: TGTGCCAGCAGCCCAAGAACGGGGGGACTAGTCTTGGGGGAGCTGTTTTTT.

The chain recombines TRBV6-6 with TRBJ1-1, with TRBD1 matching over 10 bases. Unmatched junction bases numbered 18, after V lost 8 bases and J lost 12 bases. CDR3 length: 15 residues. Germline CDR1 reads MNHNY; CDR2 reads SVGAGI (reference sequence). The CDR3 protein is CASSYGDRGSGVSFF. The CDR3 DNA reads as TGTGCCAGCTCCTACGGGGACAGGGGATCCGGGGTTTCTTTCTTT.

The gene calls are TRBV18 and TRBJ1-3; TRBD1 aligns across 7 bases. The J call is in doubt because the DNA end fits TRBJ2-2 better. Germline V gene data show CDR1 as KGHSH and CDR2 as LQKENI. This CDR3 is built from 16 residues. The CDR3: CASSPPTGAPAGELFF. The CDR3, as DNA: TGTGCCAGCTCACCACCAACAGGGGCCCCCGCCGGGGAGCTGTTTTTT.

The chain carries TRBV5-4 and TRBJ2-1; tentative D call: TRBD2 (5 bases). Germline V lookup: CDR1 SGHNT, CDR2 YYREEE (reference sequence). CDR3 length equals 15 residues. V was shortened by 0 bases and J by 3 bases, with 10 bases between the two germline ends. The CDR3 nucleotides are TGTGCCAGCAGCTTGGGGGGAGCCGGCTACAATGAGCAGTTCTTC. Amino acids: CASSLGGAGYNEQFF.

The CDR3 nucleotides are TGTGCCAGCAGCTTAGAAGCGGGGCTAGCGGGGGCCTACGAGCAGTACTTC. It specifies CASSLEAGLAGAYEQYF. The V and J genes are TRBV7-9 and TRBJ2-7, with 10 nucleotides matching TRBD2. The J segment lost 2 bases and the V segment lost 1 base, leaving 8 bases of the junction unmatched. The germline CDR1 and CDR2 sequences are SEHNR and FQNEAQ (reference sequence). The CDR3 runs to 17 residues.

The rearrangement uses TRBV6-5 and TRBJ2-7, with D possibly TRBD2 on 6 matching bases. The germline V gene encodes CDR1 MNHEY and CDR2 SVGAGI. V was pared by 0 bases and J by 6 bases, with 18 bases between. The CDR3 length is 16 residues. The CDR3 nucleotides read TGTGCCAGCAGTTACTCGATAGCGGTAATTGTTCGCGAGCAGTACTTC. Its protein product is CASSYSIAVIVREQYF.

For this clone: Other DNA sequences in this sample translate to the same CDR3. The V and J genes are TRBV6-1 and TRBJ1-5, with TRBD1 matching over 10 bases. The junction had 5 bases not matched to a gene; V was cut back by 9 bases and J by 6 bases. CDR3 size: 13 residues. Germline CDR1 is MNHNS and CDR2 is SASEGT. The CDR3 DNA is TGTGCCAGTTCCGGGACAGGGGTTCAGCCCCAGCATTTT. It translates to CASSGTGVQPQHF.

The chain is built from TRBV5-1 and TRBJ1-2, with D possibly TRBD1 on 5 matching bases. CDR1 is SGHRS, CDR2 YFSETQ, per germline. Deletions cut 0 bases from V and 7 bases from J, with 13 bases between. The CDR3 is made up of 14 amino acids. CDR3 residues: CASSLENSGVGYTF. The CDR3 DNA is TGCGCCAGCAGCTTGGAAAACTCGGGGGTTGGCTACACCTTC.

The genes are TRBV28 and TRBJ2-3, with TRBD2 matching 11 bases. The germline V gene has CDR1 MDHEN and CDR2 SYDVKM. V shed 3 bases, J shed 4 bases, and the junction held 6 bases outside the gene matches. This CDR3 comprises 16 residues. The CDR3 sequence: CASSFLAGGYADTQYF. The CDR3 DNA is TGTGCCAGCAGTTTCCTAGCGGGAGGCTACGCAGATACGCAGTATTTT.

The chain carries TRBV28 and TRBJ1-2; a weak D match, TRBD1 (5 bases). Trimming removed 4 bases at V and 0 bases at J, with 18 bases between. CDR1 and CDR2 from the germline V gene are MDHEN and SYDVKM. The CDR3 is 17 residues long. In DNA, the CDR3 is TGTGCCAGCAGTTCCTCGGGCAGGGCTGGAGCTAACTATGGCTACACCTTC. It translates to CASSSSGRAGANYGYTF.

V and J are TRBV7-3 and TRBJ2-7; the match to TRBD1 covers 11 bases. Unmatched junction bases numbered 1, after V lost 0 bases and J lost 6 bases. This CDR3 comprises 14 residues. CDR1 is SGHTA, CDR2 FQGTGA, per germline. The CDR3 sequence is CASSLTGTGGEQYF. The DNA of the CDR3 is TGTGCCAGCAGCTTAACCGGGACAGGGGGCGAGCAGTACTTC.

The chain carries TRBV19 and TRBJ1-2; 9 bases fit TRBD1. Trimming cost V 4 bases and J 1 base; bases outside gene matches: 7. There are 16 residues in the CDR3. CDR1 and CDR2 from the germline V gene are LNHDA and SQIVND (reference sequence). CDR3 DNA: TGTGCCAGTAGTACCCCGGGACAGGGCCTTAACTATGGCTACACCTTC. It translates to CASSTPGQGLNYGYTF. The whole variable domain, filled in from reference TRBV19 and TRBJ1-2, reads DGGITQSPKYLFRKEGQNVTLSCEQNLNHDAMYWYRQDPGQGLRLIYYSQIVNDFQKGDIAEGYSVSREKKESFPLTVTSAQKNPTAFYLCASSTPGQGLNYGYTFGSGTRLTVV.

Only a few counts were recorded for this clone. The chain couples TRBV7-9 to TRBJ2-4, with 10 bases lining up with TRBD1. Looked up from germline, CDR1 is SEHNR and CDR2 is FQNEAQ (reference sequence). The CDR3 is 16 residues long. Trimming cost V 5 bases and J 5 bases; bases outside gene matches: 9. The CDR3 region has the DNA TGTGCCAGCAGCATCCGACAGGGGGCGCAGCAAAACATTCAGTACTTC. Protein: CASSIRQGAQQNIQYF.

This rearrangement joins TRBV18 to TRBJ2-2; 9 bases are shared with TRBD1. This CDR3 comprises 14 residues. The ends lost 8 bases at V and 6 bases at J; junction bases unmatched: 7. Germline assignment: CDR1 KGHSH and CDR2 LQKENI. This CDR3 reads CASQKQGAPGELFF. The CDR3 nucleotides read TGTGCCAGCCAAAAACAGGGGGCGCCCGGGGAGCTGTTTTTT.

The chain combines TRBV20-1 with TRBJ1-2; tentatively, D is TRBD1 (6 bases). CDR1 and CDR2 (germline): DFQATT, SNEGSKA (reference sequence). CDR3 length: 10 residues. V was cut by 4 bases and J by 6 bases, with 6 bases left in between. The CDR3 here is CSATGDGYTF. CDR3 sequence (DNA): TGCAGTGCTACAGGGGATGGCTACACCTTC.

This clone was seen repeatedly, ten times or more. The chain has TRBV19 and TRBJ1-2; D is perhaps TRBD1 (5 bases). The CDR3 totals 12 residues. The V gene lost 4 bases and the J gene lost 7 bases, with 10 bases spanning the gap. CDR1 is LNHDA and CDR2 is SQIVND in the germline V gene (reference sequence). The CDR3 protein is CASSTQGVGYTF. CDR3 bases: TGTGCCAGTAGTACCCAAGGGGTTGGCTACACCTTC.

This clone was seen only once. This chain joins TRBV27 and TRBJ1-2; tentatively, D is TRBD1 (6 bases). Looked up from germline, CDR1 is MNHEY and CDR2 is SMNVEV (reference sequence). V lost 6 bases to trimming and J lost 9 bases, with 17 bases between them. The CDR3 sequence is 13 residues long. In nucleotides, the CDR3 is TGTGCCAGCAGCCCCGGACAGTACTTTAGCTACACCTTC. Encoded protein: CASSPGQYFSYTF.

A note on this clone: The junction does not match germline at one end; this may be a read error. The rearrangement uses TRBV7-7 and TRBJ2-5; maybe TRBD1 (5 bases). This CDR3 spans 13 amino acids. Germline values: CDR1 SSHAT, CDR2 FNYEAQ (reference sequence). CDR3 sequence: CASSRQTGETQYF. The CDR3, as DNA: TGTGCTAGCAGCCGACAGACCGGGGAGACCCAGTACTTC.